The entry that follows covers one TCR beta chain sequence. The repertoire was sequenced with immunoSEQ multiplex PCR; TCRdb's copy has only in-frame clones and lacks some. The sample records approximately 140,000 clones, more than 80% being singletons. The data were obtained in a study of T cell responses to AZD1222 COVID-19 vaccine. This CDR3 region has 17 residues. V lost 2 bases, J lost 2 bases, and 16 bases lay in between. CDR1 and CDR2 from the germline V gene are SGHNT and YENEEA. V is TRBV11-3 and J is TRBJ1-5; a weak D match, TRBD1 (5 bases). This TCR came from an adult who received the AZD1222 COVID-19 vaccine. The sample was peripheral blood, taken 28 days after the second AZD1222 dose. The CDR3 bases are TGTGCCAGCAGCTTAAGAAGGGACGAAGGGGGCAATCAGCCCCAGCATTTT. As protein: CASSLRRDEGGNQPQHF. Drawing the rest from reference TRBV11-3 and TRBJ1-5, the complete variable domain is EAGVVQSPRYKIIEKKQPVAFWCNPISGHNTLYWYLQNLGQGPELLIRYENEEAVDDSQLPKDRFSAERLKGVDSTLKIQPAELGDSAVYLCASSLRRDEGGNQPQHFGDGTRLSIL.